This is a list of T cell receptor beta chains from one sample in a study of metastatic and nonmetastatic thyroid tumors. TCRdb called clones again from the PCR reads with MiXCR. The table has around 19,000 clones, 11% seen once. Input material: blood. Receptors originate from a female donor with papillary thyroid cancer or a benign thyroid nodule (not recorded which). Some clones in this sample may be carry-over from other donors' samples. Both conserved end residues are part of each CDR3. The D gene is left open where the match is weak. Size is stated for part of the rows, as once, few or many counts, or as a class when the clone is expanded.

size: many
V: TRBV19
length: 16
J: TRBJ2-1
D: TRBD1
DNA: TGTGCCAGTAGTATTTACGGGACAGGGGGCTACAATGAGCAGTTCTTC
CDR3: CASSIYGTGGYNEQFF

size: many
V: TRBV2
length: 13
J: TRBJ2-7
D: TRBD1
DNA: TGTGCCAGCAGTAGACAGGGTCGCGACGAGCAGTACTTC
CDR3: CASSRQGRDEQYF

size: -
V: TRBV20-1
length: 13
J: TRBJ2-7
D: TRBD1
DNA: TGCAGTGCTAGAGGACAGGGCGCCTACGAGCAGTACTTC
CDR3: CSARGQGAYEQYF

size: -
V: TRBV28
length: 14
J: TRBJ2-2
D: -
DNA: TGTGCCAGCAGTTCTGGGTTGCCAACCTTGGAGCTGTTTTTT
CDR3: CASSSGLPTLELFF

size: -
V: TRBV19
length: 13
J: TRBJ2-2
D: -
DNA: TGTGCCAGTAGTACCCTAGTCAACGGGGAGCTGTTTTTT
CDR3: CASSTLVNGELFF

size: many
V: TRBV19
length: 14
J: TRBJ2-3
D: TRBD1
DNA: TGTGCCAGTAGTAACAGGGGAGTAGTGGATACGCAGTATTTT
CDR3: CASSNRGVVDTQYF

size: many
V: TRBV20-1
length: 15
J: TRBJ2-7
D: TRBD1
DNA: TGCAGTGCTAGAGGTTGGACAGGGCAAAACCCCGAGCAGTACTTC
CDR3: CSARGWTGQNPEQYF

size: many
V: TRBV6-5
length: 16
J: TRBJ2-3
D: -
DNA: TGTGCCAGCAGTTACTCTAAAGTTATGACGGGAGATACGCAGTATTTT
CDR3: CASSYSKVMTGDTQYF

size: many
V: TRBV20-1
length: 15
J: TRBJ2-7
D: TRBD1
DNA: TGCAGTGCTAGAGATCCCGACAGGGGTGCCTACGAGCAGTACTTC
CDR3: CSARDPDRGAYEQYF

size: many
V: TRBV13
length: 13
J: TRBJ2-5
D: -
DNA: TGTGCCAGCAGCTTAGTAGCGGAAGAGACCCAGTACTTC
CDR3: CASSLVAEETQYF

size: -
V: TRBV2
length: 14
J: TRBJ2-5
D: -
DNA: TGTGCCAGCAGTGCAACAGGACTGAAAGAGACCCAGTACTTC
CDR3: CASSATGLKETQYF

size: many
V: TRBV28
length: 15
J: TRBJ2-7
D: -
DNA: TGTGCCAGCAGTTTAGCTGCCCGGGCTCCTTACGAGCAGTACTTC
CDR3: CASSLAARAPYEQYF

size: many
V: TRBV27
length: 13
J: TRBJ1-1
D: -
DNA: TGTGCCAGCAGTTTATCGGAGGGCCCAGAAGCTTTCTTT
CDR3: CASSLSEGPEAFF

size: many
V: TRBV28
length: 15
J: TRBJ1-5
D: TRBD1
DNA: TGTGCCAGCAGTTTATGGGGACAGGGTCGTCAGCCCCAGCATTTT
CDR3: CASSLWGQGRQPQHF

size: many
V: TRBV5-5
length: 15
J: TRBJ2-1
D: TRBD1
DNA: TGTGCCAGCAGCCCACGCGGGACAGGGAACGGTGAGCAGTTCTTC
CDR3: CASSPRGTGNGEQFF

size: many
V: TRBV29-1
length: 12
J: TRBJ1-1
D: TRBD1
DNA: TGCAGCGTTCTACCAGGGGGCACTGAAGCTTTCTTT
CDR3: CSVLPGGTEAFF

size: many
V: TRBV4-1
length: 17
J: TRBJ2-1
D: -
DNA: TGCGCCAGCAGCCAAGAATTTAGCGGCACACAATACAATGAGCAGTTCTTC
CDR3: CASSQEFSGTQYNEQFF

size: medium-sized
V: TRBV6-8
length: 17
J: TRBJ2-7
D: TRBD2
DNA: TGTGCCAGCAGTTGCCCTGGGGGACTAGCCTTCCTGGACGAGCAGTACTTC
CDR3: CASSCPGGLAFLDEQYF

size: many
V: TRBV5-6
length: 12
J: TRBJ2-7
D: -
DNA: TGTGCCAGCAGCTTGAGAGTGAGGGAGCAGTACTTC
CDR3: CASSLRVREQYF

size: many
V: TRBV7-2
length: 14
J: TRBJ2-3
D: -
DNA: TGTGCCAGCAGCACCTATTTAGGCACAGATACGCAGTATTTT
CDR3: CASSTYLGTDTQYF

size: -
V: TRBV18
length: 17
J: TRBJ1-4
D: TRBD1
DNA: TGTGCCAGCTCACCAACCTCCGGACAGGGGGATAGTGAAAAACTGTTTTTT
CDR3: CASSPTSGQGDSEKLFF

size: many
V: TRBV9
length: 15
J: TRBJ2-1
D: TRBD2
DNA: TGTGCCAGCAGCGTAGCAAGCGGGAGTTTCAATGAGCAGTTCTTC
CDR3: CASSVASGSFNEQFF

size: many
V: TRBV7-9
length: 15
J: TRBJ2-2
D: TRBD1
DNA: TGTGCCAGCAGCCCTGACAGGGTTAACACCGGGGAGCTGTTTTTT
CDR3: CASSPDRVNTGELFF

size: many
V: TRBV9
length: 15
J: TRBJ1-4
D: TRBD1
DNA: TGTGCCAGCAGCGCCACAGGGGGCGTAAGGGAAAAACTGTTTTTT
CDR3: CASSATGGVREKLFF

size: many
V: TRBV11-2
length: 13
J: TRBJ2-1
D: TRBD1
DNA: TGTGCCAGCAGCACACCGCAAGGACAGGGTGAGTTCTTC
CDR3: CASSTPQGQGEFF

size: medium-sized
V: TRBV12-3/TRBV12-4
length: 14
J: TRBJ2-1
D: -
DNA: TGTGCCAGCAGTCCAGGGACAACTTACAATGAGCAGTTCTTC
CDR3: CASSPGTTYNEQFF

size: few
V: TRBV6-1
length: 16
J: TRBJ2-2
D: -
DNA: TGTGCCAGAACTCGGGTGAGAACGCCGAACACCGGGGAGATGTTTTTT
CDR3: CARTRVRTPNTGEMFF

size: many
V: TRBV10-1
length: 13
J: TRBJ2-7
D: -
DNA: TGCGCCAGCAGTGTCAACAGGGACTACGAGCAGTACTTC
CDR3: CASSVNRDYEQYF

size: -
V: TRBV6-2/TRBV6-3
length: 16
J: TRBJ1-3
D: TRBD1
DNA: TGTGCCAGCAGACCCAGGGGGTTACTCTCTGGAAACACCATATATTTT
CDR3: CASRPRGLLSGNTIYF

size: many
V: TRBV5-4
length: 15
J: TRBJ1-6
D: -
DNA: TGTGCCAGCAGCTTTTCAGGGAATGATGATTCACCCCTCCACTTT
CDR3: CASSFSGNDDSPLHF

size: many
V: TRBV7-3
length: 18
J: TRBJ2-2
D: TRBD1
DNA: TGTGCCAGCAGCCCCCGGGACAGGGGGCCCCTTAAGGCCGGGGAGCTGTTTTTT
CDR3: CASSPRDRGPLKAGELFF

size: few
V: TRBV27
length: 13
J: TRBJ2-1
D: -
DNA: TGTGCCAGCAGTTTTGCAGCTTGGAATGAGCAGTTCTTC
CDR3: CASSFAAWNEQFF

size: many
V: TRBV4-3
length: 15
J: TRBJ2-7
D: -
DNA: TGCGCCAGCAGCCAAGATAGGGCAGGGTGGTACGAGCAGTACTTC
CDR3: CASSQDRAGWYEQYF

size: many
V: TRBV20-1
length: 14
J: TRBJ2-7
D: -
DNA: TGCAGTGCTAGAAAAGGGGGGACAGTTCCGGAGCAGTACTTC
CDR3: CSARKGGTVPEQYF

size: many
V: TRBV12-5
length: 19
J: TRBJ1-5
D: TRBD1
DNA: TGTGCTAGTGTCCTTCCCGACAGGGTCCGAAGATATAGCAATCAGCCCCAGCATTTT
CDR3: CASVLPDRVRRYSNQPQHF

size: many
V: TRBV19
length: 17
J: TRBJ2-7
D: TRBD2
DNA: TGTGCCAGTAGTAAAGGACTAGCGGAGACTTCCTCCTACGAGCAGTACTTC
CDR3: CASSKGLAETSSYEQYF

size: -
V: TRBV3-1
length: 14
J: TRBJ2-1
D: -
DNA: TGTGCCAGCAGCCAAGTGTCCGACTACAATGAGCAGTTCTTC
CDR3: CASSQVSDYNEQFF

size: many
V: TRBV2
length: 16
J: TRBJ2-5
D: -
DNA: TGTGCCAGCAGCGAAGGTTGGGCGGAGAGCCAAGAGACCCAGTACTTC
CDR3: CASSEGWAESQETQYF

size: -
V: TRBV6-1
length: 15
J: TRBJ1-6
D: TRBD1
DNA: TGCGCCAGCAGCCCACAGGGGGCAAGTAATTCACCCCTCCACTTT
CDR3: CASSPQGASNSPLHF

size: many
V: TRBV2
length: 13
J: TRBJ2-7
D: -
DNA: TGTGCCAGCAAGTTGGGGGAGACCTACGAGCAGTACTTC
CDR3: CASKLGETYEQYF

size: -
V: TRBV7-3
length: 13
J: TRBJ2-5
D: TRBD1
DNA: TGTACCAGCAGCTCAGGGGGACGAGAGACCCAGTACTTC
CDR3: CTSSSGGRETQYF

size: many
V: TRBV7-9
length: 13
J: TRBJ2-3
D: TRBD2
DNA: TGTGCCAGCAGCTCGCGGGGGTTCGGTACGCAGTATTTT
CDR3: CASSSRGFGTQYF

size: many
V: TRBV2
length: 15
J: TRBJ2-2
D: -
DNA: TGTGCCAGTACACTGAAGGGCATCAACACCGGGGAGCTGTTTTTT
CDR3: CASTLKGINTGELFF

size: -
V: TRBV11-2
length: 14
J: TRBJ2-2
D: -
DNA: TGTGCCAGCAGACCAGGGGAGCGGGCCGGGGAGCTGTTTTTT
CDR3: CASRPGERAGELFF

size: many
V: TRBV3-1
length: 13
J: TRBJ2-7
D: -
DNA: TGTGCCAGCAGCCAAGGTGGGGGCTACGAGCAGTACTTC
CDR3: CASSQGGGYEQYF

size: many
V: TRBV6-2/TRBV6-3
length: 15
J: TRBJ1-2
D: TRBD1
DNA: TGTGCCAGCAGTTACTCTCCTGACAGGGCCGATGGCTACACCTTC
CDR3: CASSYSPDRADGYTF

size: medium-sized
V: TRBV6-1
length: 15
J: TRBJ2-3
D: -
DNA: TGTGCCAGCATTCCCGCCGGGAGTAACACAGATACGCAGTATTTT
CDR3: CASIPAGSNTDTQYF

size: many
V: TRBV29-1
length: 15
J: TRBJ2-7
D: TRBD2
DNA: TGCAGCGCCACGACTAGCGGGGGATTTACCTACGAGCAGTACTTC
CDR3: CSATTSGGFTYEQYF

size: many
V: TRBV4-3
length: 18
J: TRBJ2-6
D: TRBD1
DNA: TGCGCCAGCAGCCCCCCGGGACAGAGCTCTGGAGGGGCCAACGTCCTGACTTTC
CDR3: CASSPPGQSSGGANVLTF

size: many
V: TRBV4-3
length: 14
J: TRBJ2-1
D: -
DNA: TGCGCCAGCAATATGGGTCTCTCCTACAATGAGCAGTTCTTC
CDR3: CASNMGLSYNEQFF

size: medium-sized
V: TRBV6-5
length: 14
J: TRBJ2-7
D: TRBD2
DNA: TGTGCCAGCAGTTACTCAGGGACTAGCGACGAGCAGTACTTC
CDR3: CASSYSGTSDEQYF

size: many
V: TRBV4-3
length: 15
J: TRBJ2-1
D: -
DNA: TGCGCCAGCAGCCAAGAAGGGCAGCACTACAATGAGCAGTTCTTC
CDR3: CASSQEGQHYNEQFF

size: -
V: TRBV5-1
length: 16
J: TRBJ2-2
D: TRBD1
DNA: TGCGCCAGCAGCTCAACAGGGGATCGCGTCGCCGGGGAGCTGTTTTTT
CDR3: CASSSTGDRVAGELFF

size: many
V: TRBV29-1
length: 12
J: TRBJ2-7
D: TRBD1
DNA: TGCAGCGCCCGGACAGGGGGCTACGAGCAGTACTTC
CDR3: CSARTGGYEQYF

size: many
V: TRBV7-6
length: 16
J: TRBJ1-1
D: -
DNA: TGTGCCAGCAGCGTACTATCCGGGACGGACTTTACTGAAGCTTTCTTT
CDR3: CASSVLSGTDFTEAFF

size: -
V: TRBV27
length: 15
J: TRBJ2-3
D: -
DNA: TGTGCCAGCATGGCTGGGCTGGACCGCACAGATACGCAGTATTTT
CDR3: CASMAGLDRTDTQYF

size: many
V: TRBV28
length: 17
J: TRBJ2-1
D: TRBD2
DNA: TGTGCCAGCAGTTTCGGGCTAGCGGAGAGAGCCTACAATGAGCAGTTCTTC
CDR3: CASSFGLAERAYNEQFF

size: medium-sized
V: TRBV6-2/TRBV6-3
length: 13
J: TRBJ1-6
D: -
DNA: TGTGCCAGCGTTACAGGATCTAATTCACCCCTCCACTTT
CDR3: CASVTGSNSPLHF

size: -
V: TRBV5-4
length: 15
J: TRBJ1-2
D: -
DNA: TGTGCCAGCAGTGTTGTTGAGACAGTTGTGTATGGCTACACCTTC
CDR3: CASSVVETVVYGYTF